The sequence of this TCR beta chain was determined in a study of PD-L1 blockade in urothelial cancer. Study summary: T cell content in blood samples showed a median of around 150,000.

Stated time point: peripheral blood 6 weeks after treatment start. Each PCR had synthetic TCR analog templates added to it as a spike-in. Repertoires were generated with immunoSEQ multiplex PCR, while TCRdb's copy carries only in-frame clones and drops some. The sample shows over 100,000 clones, around 93% of them seen only once. Comment on this clone: Its antigen is not known.

The CDR3 spans 14 residues. Losses at the gene ends were 6 bases for V and 4 bases for J; bases not matched to a gene: 6. In germline, CDR1 is MDHEN, CDR2 SYDVKM. Notes on the study in general: Patients with below-median pretreatment blood clonality survived longer.

This receptor was taken from a man in his sixties with urothelial cancer. The chain is built from TRBV28 and TRBJ1-5; 7 nucleotides align to TRBD1. Source: PBMCs, taken around atezolizumab (anti-PD-L1) treatment. Here the CDR3 reads CASRLQGPNQPQHF. CDR3 DNA: TGTGCCAGCAGACTACAGGGGCCAAATCAGCCCCAGCATTTT.